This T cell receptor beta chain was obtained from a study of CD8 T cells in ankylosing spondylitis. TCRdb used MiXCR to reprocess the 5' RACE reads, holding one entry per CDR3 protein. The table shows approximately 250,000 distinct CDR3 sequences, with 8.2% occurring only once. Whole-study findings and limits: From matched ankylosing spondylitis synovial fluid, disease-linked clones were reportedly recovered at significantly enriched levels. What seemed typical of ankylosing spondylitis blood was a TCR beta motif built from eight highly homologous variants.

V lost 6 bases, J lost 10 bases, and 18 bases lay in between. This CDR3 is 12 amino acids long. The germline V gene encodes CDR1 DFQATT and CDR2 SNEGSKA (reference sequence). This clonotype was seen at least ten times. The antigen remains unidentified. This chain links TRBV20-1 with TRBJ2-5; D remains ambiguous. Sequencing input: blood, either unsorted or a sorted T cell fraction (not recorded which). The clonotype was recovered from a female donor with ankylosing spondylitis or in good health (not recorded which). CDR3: CSAPGLVGIQYF. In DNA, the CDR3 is TGCAGTGCACCGGGCCTGGTAGGGATCCAGTACTTC.